Listed below are T cell receptor beta chains from one sample, sequenced in a study of HIV-infected patients and healthy controls. MiXCR, applied by TCRdb to the 5' RACE reads, yields one record per CDR3 protein. Counted here are about 5,000 distinct CDR3 sequences, more than 20% occurring once; the ten biggest clones make up almost 30%. This specimen consisted of blood, obtained during antiretroviral therapy. These receptors were taken from an adult with HIV infection. Each CDR3 is given with its conserved first and last residue. Each record gives: clone size, V gene, J gene, CDR3 protein. Rows may omit the clone size; those that give it use once, few, many or a size class.

abundance: many; v_gene: TRBV12-3/TRBV12-4; j_gene: TRBJ1-4; CDR3aa: CASSPGEVHEKLFF
abundance: .; v_gene: TRBV6-5; j_gene: TRBJ2-7; CDR3aa: CASSVSGGASNEQYF
abundance: few; v_gene: TRBV3-1; j_gene: TRBJ1-5; CDR3aa: CASSRGGAHQPQHF
abundance: many; v_gene: TRBV7-8; j_gene: TRBJ2-3; CDR3aa: CASSLVAGGSDTQYF
abundance: few; v_gene: TRBV7-9; j_gene: TRBJ2-3; CDR3aa: CASSSPGGAGASTDTQYF
abundance: medium-sized; v_gene: TRBV3-1; j_gene: TRBJ1-1; CDR3aa: CASSPPVQGGTEAFF
abundance: many; v_gene: TRBV3-1; j_gene: TRBJ2-2; CDR3aa: CASSQMTSGGGTGELFF
abundance: many; v_gene: TRBV6-2/TRBV6-3; j_gene: TRBJ2-7; CDR3aa: CASSGAGPGNEQYF
abundance: once; v_gene: TRBV4-1; j_gene: TRBJ2-1; CDR3aa: CASSQDTTVFNEQFF
abundance: many; v_gene: TRBV7-2; j_gene: TRBJ2-5; CDR3aa: CASSLAPHDQETQYF
abundance: medium-sized; v_gene: TRBV20-1; j_gene: TRBJ2-2; CDR3aa: CSARDSQGWGTGELFF
abundance: medium-sized; v_gene: TRBV20-1; j_gene: TRBJ1-2; CDR3aa: CSALQGGGYTF
abundance: few; v_gene: TRBV6-1; j_gene: TRBJ2-1; CDR3aa: CASSEKGQGAVEQFF
abundance: large; v_gene: TRBV6-2/TRBV6-3; j_gene: TRBJ2-7; CDR3aa: CASSLPGAGSEQYF
abundance: .; v_gene: TRBV5-5; j_gene: TRBJ2-3; CDR3aa: CASRKAGGGTDTQYF
abundance: many; v_gene: TRBV19; j_gene: TRBJ1-6; CDR3aa: CASSMTGGNSPLHF
abundance: many; v_gene: TRBV13; j_gene: TRBJ2-7; CDR3aa: CASSTRPPQGWEQYF
abundance: .; v_gene: TRBV7-2; j_gene: TRBJ1-3; CDR3aa: CASSSGGSPSGNTIYF
abundance: many; v_gene: TRBV19; j_gene: TRBJ1-1; CDR3aa: CASSTRARAEAFF
abundance: many; v_gene: TRBV9; j_gene: TRBJ2-5; CDR3aa: CASSIRPSSVKETQYF
abundance: many; v_gene: TRBV7-2; j_gene: TRBJ2-5; CDR3aa: CASSFRSGGWETQYF
abundance: medium-sized; v_gene: TRBV4-2; j_gene: TRBJ1-4; CDR3aa: CASSQIDRDEKLFF